Here is one TCR beta chain with its context. This clone's antigen is unknown. There are no base qualities to consult, and no much larger clone falls within one base. The data originate from a study of blood T cell repertoires in COVID-19 (dated by TCRdb to 2020 to 2021). A note on the overall study: The collaborator samples originated in the United States, Italy and Spain and spanned the acute and convalescent phases of COVID-19. The material from the prospective study consisted of cDNA or gDNA derived from T cells, B-cell-depleted T cells, or PBMCs. Where available, HLA class I and class II types were obtained from metadata supplied by the sample provider rather than from assay-based typing. A freely available public database, intended as a resource for researchers studying the immune response to SARS-CoV-2, is where the repertoires were released. Subjects who had been exposed to COVID-19, were actively infected with it, or had recovered from it provided the deeply sampled blood TCRbeta repertoires that made up the dataset. The samples were drawn from the first 160 participants of the ongoing ImmuneRACE study and from 1,254 subjects provided by 6 global collaborators. Nearly every sample came with metadata listing a de-identified subject ID, COVID-19 status, age in years and sex.

General study outcomes and caveats: The quantity of clinical and demographic metadata differed by source and by participant and was supplied without curation.

The immunoSEQ Assay, a bias-controlled multiplex PCR, was used to amplify TCRbeta CDR3 regions from genomic DNA. In the authors' own workflow: Nucleated cell counts per sample were estimated from amplification of reference gene primers within the assay. To quantify the absolute abundance of each unique TCRbeta CDR3 rearrangement, sequence reads were collapsed and filtered. Productive Simpson clonality was computed per sample as the square root of Simpson's diversity index over productive rearrangements. TCRdb retrieved this table from immuneACCESS and kept in-frame rearrangements only. Not all clones are present; in checked studies, unresolved V genes account for under half, and no reason is known for the remainder. The V and J calls and the clone size are those of that table, but D and trimming were determined from the DNA. In this sample the table shows 250,000 or so clones, around 80% of which occur a single time. The ten largest make up more than 5.5% of the sample.

The collaborating institutions used their own protocols to collect whole blood in K2EDTA tubes. For TCRbeta analysis, collaborators shipped samples as frozen whole blood, isolated PBMCs, or DNA extracted from either of those sample types. This TCR was recovered from a human donor in a cohort sampled during active COVID-19. Sequencing was done on a sample of peripheral blood.

The sequenced DNA: TGTGCCACCAGTACGGGACAGGGGCTCCAAGAGACCCAGTACTTC. Its amino acids are CATSTGQGLQETQYF. The V gene is TRBV24-1 and the J gene is TRBJ2-5; TRBD1 aligns with 10 central bases. The germline V gene supplies CDR1 KGHDR and CDR2 SFDVKD. The junction shows trimming of 6 bases on V and 1 base on J, and the gene matches do not reach 4 bases of it. The CDR3 spans 15 residues, from the cysteine through the phenylalanine. CDR3 DNA only is kept here, 45 bases in frame from base 1.